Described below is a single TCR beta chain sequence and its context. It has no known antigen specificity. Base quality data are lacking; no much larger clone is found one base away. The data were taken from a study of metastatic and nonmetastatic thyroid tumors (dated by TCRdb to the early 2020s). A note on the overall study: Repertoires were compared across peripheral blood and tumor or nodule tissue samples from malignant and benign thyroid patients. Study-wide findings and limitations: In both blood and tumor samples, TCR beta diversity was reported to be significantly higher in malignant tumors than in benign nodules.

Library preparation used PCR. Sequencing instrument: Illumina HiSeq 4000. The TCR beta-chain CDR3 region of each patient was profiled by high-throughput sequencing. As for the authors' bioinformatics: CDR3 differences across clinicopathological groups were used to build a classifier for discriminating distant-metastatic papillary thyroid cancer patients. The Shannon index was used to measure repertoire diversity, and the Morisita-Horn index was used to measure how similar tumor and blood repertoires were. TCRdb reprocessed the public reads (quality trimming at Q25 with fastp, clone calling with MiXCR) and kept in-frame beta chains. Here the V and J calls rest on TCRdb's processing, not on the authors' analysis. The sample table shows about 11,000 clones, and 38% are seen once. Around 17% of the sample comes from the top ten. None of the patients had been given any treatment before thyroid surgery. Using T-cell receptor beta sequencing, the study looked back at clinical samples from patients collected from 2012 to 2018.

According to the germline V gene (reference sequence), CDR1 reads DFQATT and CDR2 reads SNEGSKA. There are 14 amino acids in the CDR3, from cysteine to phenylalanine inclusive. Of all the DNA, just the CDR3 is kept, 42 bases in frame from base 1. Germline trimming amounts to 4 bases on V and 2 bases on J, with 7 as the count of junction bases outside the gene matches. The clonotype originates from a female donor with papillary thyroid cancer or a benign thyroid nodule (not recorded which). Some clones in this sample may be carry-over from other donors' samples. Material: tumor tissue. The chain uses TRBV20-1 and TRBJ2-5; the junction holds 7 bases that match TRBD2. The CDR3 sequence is CSANGGTTQETQYF. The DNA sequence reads TGCAGTGCTAATGGGGGGACTACTCAAGAGACCCAGTACTTC.